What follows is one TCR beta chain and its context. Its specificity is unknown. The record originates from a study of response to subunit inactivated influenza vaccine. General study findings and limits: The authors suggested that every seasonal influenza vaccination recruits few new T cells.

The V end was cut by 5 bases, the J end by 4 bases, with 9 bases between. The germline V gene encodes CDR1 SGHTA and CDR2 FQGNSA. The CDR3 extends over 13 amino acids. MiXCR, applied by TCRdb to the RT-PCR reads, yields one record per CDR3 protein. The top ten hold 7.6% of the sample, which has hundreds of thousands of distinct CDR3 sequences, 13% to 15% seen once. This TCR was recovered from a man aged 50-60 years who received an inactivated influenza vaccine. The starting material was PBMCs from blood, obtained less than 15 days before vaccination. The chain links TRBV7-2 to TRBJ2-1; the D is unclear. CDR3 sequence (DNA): TGTGCCAGCAGCCCTTTAAGGTACAATGAGCAGTTCTTC. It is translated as CASSPLRYNEQFF.